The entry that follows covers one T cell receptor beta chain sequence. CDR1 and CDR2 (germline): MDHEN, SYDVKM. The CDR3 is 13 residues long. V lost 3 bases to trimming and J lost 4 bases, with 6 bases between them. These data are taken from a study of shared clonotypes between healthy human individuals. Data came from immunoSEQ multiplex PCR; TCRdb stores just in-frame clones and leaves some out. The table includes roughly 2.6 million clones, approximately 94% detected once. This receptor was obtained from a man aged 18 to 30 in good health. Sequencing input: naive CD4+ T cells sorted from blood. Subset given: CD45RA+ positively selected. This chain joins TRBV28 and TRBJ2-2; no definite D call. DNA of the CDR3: TGTGCCAGCAGTTTGGGTTTCACCGGGGAGCTGTTTTTT. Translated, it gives CASSLGFTGELFF.